This TCR beta chain was captured in a study of T-cell reconstitution after alpha-beta-depleted transplantation in children. Findings of the study overall: At day 60, the high TCRbeta diversity found in some patients originated from recipient T cells and thymic progenitors that had survived. Expanded clones from the graft, numbering several hundred, reportedly supplied alpha-beta T cells about two months after transplant.

Researchers prepared the TCRbeta library using unique molecular identifiers, the study reports. TCRdb independently ran MiXCR on the PCR reads; one entry per CDR3 protein. This sample yields 210,000 or so distinct CDR3 sequences, of which approximately 11% are seen a single time; roughly 30% belongs to the top ten. V lost 5 bases and J lost 2, with 16 bases in between. The CDR3 has 16 amino acids. Germline V lookup: CDR1 MDHEN, CDR2 SYDVKM. Details on this clonotype: No antigen is known for it.

This receptor was obtained from a child under two years old with acute myeloid leukemia, due to receive a stem cell transplant. The sample consisted of PBMCs, taken before TCRalphabeta/CD19-depleted stem cell transplant. This rearrangement joins TRBV28 to TRBJ2-1; no reliable D call. This CDR3 reads CASSRWLQVTYNEQFF. The DNA for the CDR3 is TGTGCCAGCAGTCGGTGGCTGCAGGTCACCTACAATGAGCAGTTCTTC.